This T cell receptor beta chain originates from a study of T cells after yellow fever vaccination. Study-wide findings and caveats: After the booster, 96% of CD4 and approximately 90% of CD8 primary-response clones were re-detected.

For TCR, cDNA came from 5'RACE template switching, which added a universal primer site and UMIs. Via MiXCR, TCRdb re-called the 5' RACE reads, giving one row per CDR3 protein. The sample includes around 70,000 distinct CDR3 sequences, 7.1% of them seen just once. CDR3 length: 13 amino acids. The ends were cut back, 6 bases at V and 4 bases at J, with 11 bases in the middle. The V gene's germline CDR1 is SGHDT and CDR2 YYEEEE. Of note for this clonotype: Its target is unknown.

The sample consisted of CD8+ T cells sorted from PBMCs, taken more than 4 days after the first yellow fever vaccination. The chain carries TRBV5-6 and TRBJ1-3; maybe TRBD1 (6 bases). This TCR was sampled from a man aged 18 to 29 who received the YFV17D yellow fever vaccine. CDR3 sequence: CASKGTRGNTIYF. The CDR3 DNA is TGTGCCAGCAAGGGGACACGCGGAAACACCATATATTTT.